This T cell receptor beta chain was obtained from a study of cytomegalovirus exposure and HLA in healthy donors. Germline V gene data show CDR1 as SGHRS and CDR2 as YFSETQ. Deletions cut 4 bases from V and 5 bases from J, with 15 bases between. The CDR3 consists of 14 residues. PCR used 60 Vbeta primers and 13 Jbeta primers. The repertoire was sequenced with immunoSEQ multiplex PCR; TCRdb's copy has only in-frame clones and lacks some. The sample consists of roughly 100,000 clones, 75% to 80% of them appearing once. The specimen sequenced was PBMCs. This chain uses TRBV5-1 with TRBJ1-1; TRBD1 is a possible D gene (6 bases). The source of this sequence is a male donor in good health and CMV-seropositive. CDR3 DNA sequence: TGCGCCAGCAGCGGATCAGGGGTCGGGACTGAAGCTTTCTTT. Encoded protein: CASSGSGVGTEAFF.